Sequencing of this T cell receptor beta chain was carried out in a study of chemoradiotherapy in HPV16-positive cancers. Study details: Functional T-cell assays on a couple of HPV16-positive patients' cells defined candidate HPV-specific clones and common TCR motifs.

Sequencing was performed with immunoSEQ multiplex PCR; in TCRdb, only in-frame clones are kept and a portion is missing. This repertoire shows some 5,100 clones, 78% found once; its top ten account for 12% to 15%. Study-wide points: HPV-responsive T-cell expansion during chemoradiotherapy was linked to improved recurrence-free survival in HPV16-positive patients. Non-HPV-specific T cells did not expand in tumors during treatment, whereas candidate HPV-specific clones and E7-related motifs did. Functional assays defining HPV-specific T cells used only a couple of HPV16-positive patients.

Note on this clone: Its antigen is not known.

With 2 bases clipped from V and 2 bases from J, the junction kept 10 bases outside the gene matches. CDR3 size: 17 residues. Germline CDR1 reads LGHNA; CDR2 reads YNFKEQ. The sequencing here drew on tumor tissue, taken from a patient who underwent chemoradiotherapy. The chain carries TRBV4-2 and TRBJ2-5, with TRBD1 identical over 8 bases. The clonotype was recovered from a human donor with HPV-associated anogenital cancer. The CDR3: CASSQQIQGAWQETQYF. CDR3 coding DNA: TGTGCCAGCAGCCAACAGATCCAGGGGGCCTGGCAAGAGACCCAGTACTTC.